The T cell receptor (beta chain) under discussion was sequenced for a study of blood T cells in healthy people across ages. A J-beta primer mix and a sample-barcoded 5' primer were used in a second PCR of roughly 6 to 11 cycles. Each single sample gave us at least 3 million CDR3-containing paired-end reads. MiXCR, run by TCRdb on the 5' RACE reads, gives a single entry per CDR3 protein. The sample consists of some 1,500,000 distinct CDR3 sequences, roughly two fifths of them appearing once. With V trimmed by 4 bases and J by 6 bases, 15 bases remained unmatched. Germline assignment: CDR1 SGHDT and CDR2 YYEEEE. The CDR3 runs 16 residues.

This receptor was taken from a woman aged 18 to 35 in good health. V gene TRBV5-6 combines with J gene TRBJ1-2; 7 bases fit TRBD1. Sequenced input: blood. The CDR3 DNA follows: TGTGCCAGCAGCCTTCAGGACAGGAAGGTAATTGATGGCTACACCTTC. Its translation: CASSLQDRKVIDGYTF.